This passage covers 18 T cell receptor beta chains from one sample sequenced in a study of control samples from healthy donors and cancer patients. The data were produced by immunoSEQ multiplex PCR, yet TCRdb's version contains in-frame clones alone and is incomplete. The sample lists some 200,000 clones; 80% to 95% were seen once. The sample comprised blood. The receptors stem from a man between 18 and 29 years old in good health.

The chain joins TRBV5-6 to TRBJ2-3, with D unresolved. V was trimmed by 3 bases and J by 5 bases, leaving 10 bases between them. CDR3 length equals 13 residues. Germline CDR1 is SGHDT and CDR2 is YYEEEE. The CDR3 bases are TGTGCCAGCAGCTCCCCAGGTGGAGATACGCAGTATTTT. This encodes CASSSPGGDTQYF.

This clone was counted once. The chain joins TRBV19 to TRBJ1-1; D call uncertain. This CDR3 spans 14 amino acids. The V end lost 7 bases, the J end lost 1 base, and 13 bases lay between the germline ends. Germline V gene data show CDR1 as LNHDA and CDR2 as SQIVND (reference sequence). The CDR3 here is CASKSEGTNTEAFF. CDR3 DNA sequence: TGTGCCAGTAAAAGCGAGGGAACGAACACTGAAGCTTTCTTT.

This CDR3 reads CASSQDSSGGRDTQYF. CDR3 DNA sequence: TGCGCCAGCAGCCAAGATTCTAGCGGGGGACGGGATACGCAGTATTTT. This chain connects TRBV4-1 to TRBJ2-3, with 10 bases matching TRBD2. The J segment lost 6 bases and the V segment lost 0 bases, leaving 6 bases of the junction unmatched. The CDR3 has 16 residues. Germline values: CDR1 MGHRA, CDR2 YSYEKL.

CDR3 region: CASSGTSGYEQYF. CDR3 DNA: TGTGCCAGCAGTGGGACTAGCGGCTACGAGCAGTACTTC. This chain connects TRBV2 to TRBJ2-7; the match to TRBD2 covers 10 bases. V gave up 4 bases and J gave up 3 bases; unmatched junction bases: 0. Germline assignment: CDR1 SNHLY and CDR2 FYNNEI. The CDR3 contains 13 residues.

This rearrangement joins TRBV6-1 to TRBJ2-1; D is possibly TRBD1 or TRBD2 (5 bases each). This CDR3 is 11 amino acids long. V dropped 1 base and J dropped 12 bases, with 7 bases sitting between them. The germline V gene encodes CDR1 MNHNS and CDR2 SASEGT. CDR3 coding DNA: TGTGCCAGCAGTGAAGGTGGGGGGCAGTTCTTC. Protein: CASSEGGGQFF.

This clone appeared once. V gene TRBV6-1 combines with J gene TRBJ1-2; a possible D gene is TRBD1 (5 bases). The V and J ends lost 2 bases and 2 bases respectively, with 12 bases between them. This CDR3 has 15 residues. The germline V gene has CDR1 MNHNS and CDR2 SASEGT. The CDR3 here is CASSEFVRENYGYTF. In DNA form, the CDR3 reads TGTGCCAGCAGTGAATTTGTCAGGGAGAACTATGGCTACACCTTC.

The genes are TRBV5-1 and TRBJ2-1; 7 nucleotides align to TRBD2. The ends lost 2 bases at V and 9 bases at J; junction bases unmatched: 20. Looked up from germline, CDR1 is SGHRS and CDR2 is YFSETQ. The CDR3 is 18 amino acids. The CDR3 here is CASSFPLHPGGIRGEQFF. The CDR3 nucleotides read TGCGCCAGCAGCTTTCCCTTACATCCCGGGGGGATTCGGGGTGAGCAGTTCTTC. Combining the CDR3 with reference TRBV5-1 and TRBJ2-1 gives the whole variable domain KAGVTQTPRYLIKTRGQQVTLSCSPISGHRSVSWYQQTPGQGLQFLFEYFSETQRNKGNFPGRFSGRQFSNSRSEMNVSTLELGDSALYLCASSFPLHPGGIRGEQFFGPGTRLTVL.

The chain links TRBV19 to TRBJ2-7, with D perhaps given as TRBD1 or TRBD2 (5 bases each). With 9 bases removed from V and 3 bases from J, the gap between germline ends came to 21 bases. The CDR3 totals 15 residues. CDR1 and CDR2 from the germline V gene are LNHDA and SQIVND (reference sequence). The CDR3 region has the DNA TGTGCCAGCTCCTTGGGGGATGGGCCCCTCTACGAGCAGTACTTC. It codes for CASSLGDGPLYEQYF.

The J gene is TRBJ1-1, the V gene TRBV18, with D maybe TRBD1 (5 bases). Germline V gene sequence: CDR1 KGHSH, CDR2 LQKENI. The CDR3 is 13 amino acids. The V gene lost 8 bases and the J gene lost 3 bases, with 13 bases spanning the gap. This CDR3 reads CASTLQVDTEAFF. CDR3 DNA sequence: TGTGCCAGCACCTTACAGGTAGACACTGAAGCTTTCTTT.

J is TRBJ1-1 and V is TRBV28; the D is unclear. The length of the CDR3 is 12 residues. Trimming stripped 5 bases from V and 2 bases from J, with 6 bases between. The germline CDR1 and CDR2 sequences are MDHEN and SYDVKM. The CDR3 nucleotides read TGTGCCAGCAGTCTGTTAAACACTGAAGCTTTCTTT. This sequence encodes CASSLLNTEAFF.

The rearrangement uses TRBV6-1 and TRBJ1-2; D remains ambiguous. The V gene's germline CDR1 is MNHNS and CDR2 SASEGT. CDR3 size: 14 residues. Trimming pared 3 bases from V and 4 bases from J, leaving 12 bases between. CDR3 sequence: CASSEDGTLYGYTF. Written as DNA, the CDR3 is TGTGCCAGCAGTGAGGACGGAACCCTCTATGGCTACACCTTC.

V usage is TRBV5-1 and J usage is TRBJ2-3; perhaps TRBD2 as D (6 bases). The V end was cut by 0 bases, the J end by 2 bases, with 7 bases between. This CDR3 contains 14 residues. CDR1 is SGHRS, CDR2 YFSETQ, per germline. The DNA of the CDR3 is TGCGCCAGCAGCTTGGAGGACTACACAGATACGCAGTATTTT. Translating it yields CASSLEDYTDTQYF. Full variable domain (remainder filled in from reference TRBV5-1 and TRBJ2-3): KAGVTQTPRYLIKTRGQQVTLSCSPISGHRSVSWYQQTPGQGLQFLFEYFSETQRNKGNFPGRFSGRQFSNSRSEMNVSTLELGDSALYLCASSLEDYTDTQYFGPGTRLTVL.

This clone was seen more than once but under ten times. The genes are TRBV6-5 and TRBJ2-7; D call uncertain. This CDR3 is built from 15 residues. Trimming stripped 0 bases from V and 0 bases from J, with 9 bases between. Germline V gives CDR1 MNHEY, CDR2 SVGAGI. The CDR3 region is CASSYSEGISYEQYF. For the CDR3, the DNA is TGTGCCAGCAGTTACTCAGAAGGGATCTCCTACGAGCAGTACTTC.

This clone was observed a few times. The chain carries TRBV29-1 and TRBJ2-4; 10 bases align to TRBD2. The V and J ends lost 4 bases and 8 bases, in that order; junction bases with no gene match: 11. CDR1 and CDR2 from the germline V gene are SQVTM and ANQGSEA. The CDR3 loop spans 15 amino acids. The CDR3 loop reads CSVVPSGGAYDIQYF. The CDR3 DNA follows: TGCAGCGTTGTTCCCAGCGGGGGGGCCTATGACATTCAGTACTTC.

The rearrangement joins TRBV14 to TRBJ1-2; D is ambiguous. Per the germline V gene, CDR1 is SGHDN and CDR2 is FVKESK. The CDR3 is made up of 15 amino acids. V lost 6 bases and J 5 bases, leaving 19 bases between the germline ends. As DNA, the CDR3 is TGTGCCAGCAGTCAACAACACGGAGGAGGTTATGGCTACACCTTC. It encodes CASSQQHGGGYGYTF.

This chain uses TRBV15 with TRBJ1-1, with 8 bases identical to TRBD1. The CDR3 loop spans 15 amino acids. J gave up 1 base and V 5 bases, and 6 bases lay outside the gene matches. From germline, CDR1 is LNHNV and CDR2 YYDKDF (reference sequence). The CDR3: CATSSLGTGNTEAFF. The CDR3 bases are TGTGCCACCAGCTCTTTGGGGACAGGGAACACTGAAGCTTTCTTT.

The V and J genes are TRBV28 and TRBJ1-5; D uncertain. Germline V gene sequence: CDR1 MDHEN, CDR2 SYDVKM. The V gene lost 5 bases and the J gene lost 7 bases, with 15 bases spanning the gap. There are 14 residues in the CDR3. In nucleotides, the CDR3 is TGTGCCAGCAGTCACTCGGCGGGTGGACAGCCCCAGCATTTT. Its translation: CASSHSAGGQPQHF. Drawing the rest from reference TRBV28 and TRBJ1-5, the complete variable domain is DVKVTQSSRYLVKRTGEKVFLECVQDMDHENMFWYRQDPGLGLRLIYFSYDVKMKEKGDIPEGYSVSREKKERFSLILESASTNQTSMYLCASSHSAGGQPQHFGDGTRLSIL.

The V gene is TRBV29-1, the J gene TRBJ2-4; 9 positions match TRBD2. Germline loops: CDR1 SQVTM, CDR2 ANQGSEA. V was pared by 6 bases and J by 3 bases, with 6 bases of the junction left unmatched. This CDR3 is 14 amino acids long. CDR3 in amino acids: CSVAGGPGKNIQYF. CDR3 DNA: TGCAGCGTCGCGGGGGGGCCCGGCAAAAACATTCAGTACTTC.